This TCR beta chain was obtained from a study of CD8 T cells in ankylosing spondylitis. Findings and limits, study-wide: Matched synovial fluid from ankylosing spondylitis patients was reported to be enriched for disease-linked clones. The authors found the disease-linked clones to be CD8+ and relatively rare in peripheral blood.

This clonotype was seen a handful of times. What it recognizes is unknown. The CDR3 length is 14 residues. Trimming cost V 6 bases and J 3 bases, with 12 bases left between them. Germline-derived CDR1 and CDR2 are SGHTA and FQGNSA. MiXCR, applied by TCRdb to the 5' RACE reads, yields one record per CDR3 protein. The sample lists 35,000 or so distinct CDR3 sequences, 15% to 20% occurring once. The receptor was isolated from a male donor with ankylosing spondylitis or in good health (not recorded which). Material for sequencing was blood. The V gene is TRBV7-2, the J gene TRBJ2-1; D uncertain. The CDR3: CASRPGSLYNEQFF. In DNA form, the CDR3 reads TGTGCCAGCAGGCCGGGCAGCCTCTACAATGAGCAGTTCTTC.